This T cell receptor beta chain was observed in a study of CDR3 diversity in severe acne. Concerning this clonotype: One end of the junction is discordant with germline, which a read error may explain.

Each CDR3 protein gets one entry after TCRdb re-called the PCR reads with MiXCR. Of 100,000 or so distinct CDR3 sequences in the sample, roughly half were seen once. The clonotype originates from a male donor with acne. The specimen sequenced was blood.

CDR3 nucleotides: TGCGACAGCAGCTTGGGGGGCTACGAGCAGTACTTC. Protein: CDSSLGGYEQYF. The chain links TRBV5-1 to TRBJ2-7, with D tentatively TRBD2 (6 bases). Germline CDR1 reads SGHRS; CDR2 reads YFSETQ. This CDR3 is built from 12 residues.